This T cell receptor beta chain was recorded in a study of regulatory T cells in long-lasting Graves disease (dated by TCRdb to the early 2020s). Concerning the study at large: Patients with newly diagnosed Graves' disease had been on antithyroid drugs for under 3 months. This study used TCR sequencing and RNA sequencing of peripheral blood to compare persistent Graves' disease patients against newly diagnosed Graves' disease patients. The study was conducted in China and was registered as a clinical trial. A total of roughly 33 samples underwent TCR sequencing: around 13 from persistent and some 20 from newly diagnosed Graves' disease patients.

The time point label corresponds to: newly diagnosed GD, antithyroid drugs for less than 3 months. For both TCR sequencing and RNA sequencing, RNA was extracted from PBMCs in TRIzol. The diagnosis of Graves' disease followed American Thyroid Association guidelines. Patients were recruited from an endocrinology department in Xi'an, China. Each patient gave approximately 9.7 milliliters of peripheral blood, collected in an EDTA anticoagulant tube. Ficoll Paque Plus density gradient separation was used to isolate PBMCs, and no additional T cell sorting was done. RNA quality was checked with an Agilent 2100 Bioanalyzer and agarose gel, and concentration with a NanoDrop 2000. Receptors were amplified or captured by multiplex PCR. The listed sequencing device is Illumina HiSeq 4000. iRepertoire HTBI primers and Arm-PCR amplification of CDR3 regions were used to construct TCR beta libraries. Gel purification was performed on PCR products prior to sequencing. Per the authors' processing: Gene usage analysis of CDR3 amino acid clonotypes used the 62 TRBV and some 13 TRBJ segments found across samples. COPE and FqMerger were used to merge filtered high-quality paired reads into contigs. BLAST was used to align contigs to IMGT TRBV, TRBD and TRBJ reference genes, with CDR3 defined following IMGT. Clonotypes above 0.1% frequency were classified as highly expanded clones. Shannon entropy served as the measure of repertoire diversity, while the Gini coefficient captured V-J evenness. A clonotype was considered public if more than one individual shared it. TCRdb ran its own pipeline on the public reads, namely fastp trimming at Q25 and MiXCR clone calling, and kept in-frame beta chains. Each record represents a unique CDR3 protein, reported with the most common genes and DNA among its rows. V and J calls and clone size were set by TCRdb, not the authors. This sample gives roughly 220,000 distinct CDR3 sequences in total; approximately 20% of them show up just once. The ten largest clones represent about 20% of the sample.

Concerning this clonotype itself: Its antigen is still unknown. No base-level quality is on record; no much larger clone is a single base apart.

The full study reports these points: The authors noted that the small sample size was a limitation that may lower accuracy. Because the primary lesion, thyroid tissue, could not be accessed, the study looked at peripheral blood alone. Sequencing and analysis were restricted to the TCR beta chain. Preferential use of TRBV28, TRBJ1-2 and TRBJ2-5 was observed in persistent disease, whereas TRBV20-1 and TRBJ2-1 were favored in newly diagnosed disease. Lower TCR Shannon entropy and fewer highly expanded clones were observed in persistent Graves' disease patients than in newly diagnosed patients, which suggested clonal expansion. A larger number of public clonotypes was shared among persistent patients (approximately 3,000) than among newly diagnosed patients (roughly 1,000).

The CDR3 covers 15 residues, taking in both the cysteine and the phenylalanine. Kept here is only the CDR3 DNA, which spans 45 bases and is read in frame from base 1. Looking up the germline V gene yields CDR1 SGHNT and CDR2 YENEEA. At the junction V is shortened by 1 base and J by 6 bases, with 15 bases in between. Material: peripheral blood mononuclear cells (PBMCs), obtained at new diagnosis, from a patient treated with antithyroid drugs. The TCR originated in a female donor with Graves disease. The chain is encoded by TRBV11-3 joined to TRBJ1-1, and the D gene may be TRBD1, 6 bases matching. The DNA sequence is given as TGTGCCAGCAGCTTAGCCCGGACAGCAGGAGCTGAAGCTTTCTTT. Its product reads: CASSLARTAGAEAFF.